This T cell receptor beta chain came from a study of T and B cells in COVID-19 patients. Study as a whole: About 90% of the roughly 20 active-infection patients had comorbidities associated with unfavorable COVID-19 outcome.

Whole-study findings and limits: Highly clonal in active COVID-19, TRB repertoires exceeded healthy-donor diversity and richness at recovery.

Multiplex PCR with BIOMED2 TRB-A/B primer pools amplified TRB rearrangements. TCRdb used MiXCR to reprocess the multiplex PCR reads, holding one entry per CDR3 protein. The sample carries 8,500 to 9,500 distinct CDR3 sequences, about two fifths recorded once. Blood genomic DNA input for TRB amplification was about 250-500 ng. About this clonotype: What it binds is not known.

Trimming removed 5 bases from V and 8 bases from J; junction bases left unmatched: 8. This CDR3 has 13 residues. Germline-derived CDR1 and CDR2 are MNHEY and SVGAGI. The receptor comes from a human donor with active COVID-19. Sequenced sample: blood. The chain joins TRBV6-5 to TRBJ1-2; 7 bases fit TRBD1. The chain's CDR3 is CASSLPGQQGYTF. CDR3 coding DNA: TGTGCCAGCAGTCTCCCGGGACAGCAAGGCTACACCTTC.